This TCR beta chain was profiled in a study of Ad26.COV2.S vaccination and SARS-CoV-2 variants. Across the whole study: Ad26.COV2.S arm of COV1001 included the donor. Intramuscular Ad26.COV2.S doses were given once or twice, 56 days apart. Study-wide results and limits: Researchers cautioned that TCR breadth and depth analyses may have underestimated total T cell responses.

Germline V CDR1 and CDR2: LGHDT, YNNKEL (reference sequence). CDR3 size: 16 residues. The V end was cut by 2 bases, the J end by 2 bases, with 14 bases between. Treatment specified: some 20 received Ad26.COV2.S at low or high dose, single or two shots; 5 received placebo; per-sample allocation not given. The samples date from day 63 after the first vaccine or placebo injection. TCRdb's table, derived via immunoSEQ multiplex PCR, lists solely in-frame clones and lacks some. Of 250,000 or so clones in the sample, 87% are singletons; the top ten hold roughly 3%. Points on this clone: Its matching antigen is unknown.

Sequences were derived from peripheral blood, sampled in a trial of Ad26.COV2.S vaccine versus placebo. The receptor was isolated from a person aged 18-60 years who received the Ad26.COV2.S COVID-19 vaccine or a placebo. The V gene is TRBV3-1 (or the pseudogene TRBV3-2), the J gene TRBJ2-3, with D perhaps TRBD2 (5 bases). The chain's CDR3 is CASSQNLGGYTDTQYF. Here the CDR3 DNA reads TGTGCCAGCAGCCAAAATTTAGGCGGGTACACAGATACGCAGTATTTT.